The sequence of this TCR beta chain was determined in a study of OX40 agonist ivuxolimab in advanced cancers. TCRdb's table, derived via immunoSEQ multiplex PCR, lists solely in-frame clones and lacks some. Of some 55,000 clones listed, 90% to 95% are singletons. The study sampled blood at baseline, cycle 4 day 1, and cycle 7 day 1. Sequencing was performed on CD4+ or CD8+ T cells sorted from blood, taken in a trial of the OX40 agonist ivuxolimab. This TCR came from an adult with an advanced solid tumor such as melanoma, head and neck, liver or kidney cancer.

The CDR3 sequence is CASSQQRGSDTQYF. The CDR3, as DNA: TGCGCCAGCAGCCAGCAGAGGGGGTCAGATACGCAGTATTTT. The chain joins TRBV4-1 to TRBJ2-3, with a possible D match to TRBD1 (6 bases). The CDR3 extends over 14 amino acids. Trimming took off 3 bases at V and 4 bases at J, with 11 bases between the two ends. Per the germline V gene, CDR1 is MGHRA and CDR2 is YSYEKL.